These 15 T cell receptor beta chains were sequenced from one sample in a study of T cells after yellow fever vaccination. Using its own MiXCR run on the 5' RACE reads, TCRdb lists one record per CDR3 protein. Of 300,000 to 400,000 distinct CDR3 sequences listed, about 12% were seen once; the top ten hold 2.5% to 3.5%. Here the sequenced sample was CD4+ T cells sorted from PBMCs, taken 15 days after the yellow fever booster vaccination. These receptors came from a man between 18 and 35 years old who received the YFV17D yellow fever vaccine.

V usage is TRBV9 and J usage is TRBJ2-2; D gene uncertain. V dropped 1 base and J dropped 6 bases, with 13 bases sitting between them. CDR1 and CDR2 from the germline V gene are SGDLS and YYNGEE. The CDR3 is made up of 15 amino acids. CDR3 amino acids: CASSVSGSGSGELFF. The DNA for the CDR3 is TGTGCCAGCAGCGTAAGTGGCAGTGGGTCCGGGGAGCTGTTTTTT.

Many counts were recorded for this clonotype. This chain links TRBV6-2 or TRBV6-3 with TRBJ2-4; perhaps TRBD1 as D (5 bases). V lost 6 bases, J lost 0 bases, and 15 bases lay in between. CDR1 and CDR2 (germline): MNHEY, SVGEGT. CDR3 size: 16 residues. This CDR3 reads CASSPSGSLAKNIQYF. The CDR3 DNA is TGTGCCAGCAGCCCTTCAGGGTCACTAGCCAAAAACATTCAGTACTTC.

The chain links TRBV6-5 to TRBJ1-1; 7 nucleotides match TRBD1. The germline V gene has CDR1 MNHEY and CDR2 SVGAGI. This CDR3 is built from 22 residues. V gave up 1 base and J gave up 1 base; unmatched junction bases: 24. CDR3 DNA sequence: TGTGCCAGCAGTTACTTCCACAGGGGAGGGATTTGGGCCCCTAACTCGAACACTGAAGCTTTCTTT. It yields the protein CASSYFHRGGIWAPNSNTEAFF.

V and J are TRBV7-8 and TRBJ2-5; 8 bases match TRBD2. Looked up from germline, CDR1 is SGHVS and CDR2 is FQNEAQ. V gave up 5 bases and J gave up 7 bases; unmatched junction bases: 15. The CDR3 length is 16 residues. The CDR3 loop reads CASSPGRLAGPRTQYF. The CDR3 DNA sequence: TGTGCCAGCAGCCCCGGTCGGCTAGCGGGCCCACGGACCCAGTACTTC. Full variable domain (missing parts from reference TRBV7-8 and TRBJ2-5): GAGVSQSPRYKVAKRGQDVALRCDPISGHVSLFWYQQALGQGPEFLTYFQNEAQLDKSGLPSDRFFAERPEGSVSTLKIQRTQQEDSAVYLCASSPGRLAGPRTQYFGPGTRLLVL.

This clonotype was found a few times. V is TRBV7-2 and J is TRBJ2-7; D possibly corresponds to TRBD2 (6 bases). CDR3 size: 13 residues. Germline V gene data show CDR1 as SGHTA and CDR2 as FQGNSA. Trimming cost V 5 bases and J 2 bases, with 10 bases left between them. The CDR3 sequence: CASSGGQAYEQYF. CDR3 sequence (DNA): TGTGCCAGCAGCGGAGGGCAAGCCTACGAGCAGTACTTC.

The chain uses TRBV6-5 and TRBJ2-3, with D possibly matching TRBD2 (6 bases). The CDR3 loop spans 15 amino acids. The V gene lost 0 bases and the J gene lost 4 bases, with 11 bases spanning the gap. The germline V gene has CDR1 MNHEY and CDR2 SVGAGI. The CDR3 DNA follows: TGTGCCAGCAGTTACTCATCTTGGGGGGCAGATACGCAGTATTTT. It yields the protein CASSYSSWGADTQYF.

This clonotype was counted a few times. The J gene is TRBJ1-1, the V gene TRBV29-1; no clear D gene. Trimming took off 3 bases at V and 1 base at J, with 12 bases between the two ends. The CDR3 runs 14 residues. Looked up from germline, CDR1 is SQVTM and CDR2 is ANQGSEA. As DNA, the CDR3 is TGCAGCGTTGACTTCCGACATAGGAACACTGAAGCTTTCTTT. It encodes CSVDFRHRNTEAFF.

This clonotype was observed a few times. Germline and junction disagree at one end, which may indicate a read error. This CDR3 is CASSLLPGETQYF. The CDR3 DNA is TGTGCTAGCAGCTTGCTACCAGGGGAGACCCAGTACTTC. This chain joins TRBV7-7 and TRBJ2-5, with D possibly being TRBD1 (5 bases). The CDR3 has 13 residues. Germline values: CDR1 SSHAT, CDR2 FNYEAQ (reference sequence).

This clonotype appeared many times. The V and J genes are TRBV3-1 and TRBJ2-1; 7 nucleotides align to TRBD1. The germline gives CDR1 LGHDT, CDR2 YNNKEL (reference sequence). CDR3 length: 15 amino acids. Trimming at V came to 4 bases and at J to 6 bases, leaving 9 bases not matched to a gene. This CDR3 reads CASSPLEGARNEQFF. CDR3 DNA: TGTGCCAGCAGCCCTTTAGAGGGGGCTCGCAATGAGCAGTTCTTC.

This clonotype was recorded a few times. The chain is built from TRBV10-3 and TRBJ1-1; D perhaps matches TRBD1 (6 bases). Germline CDR1 is ENHRY and CDR2 is SYGVKD. The germline V and J ends were trimmed by 7 bases and 2 bases, with 11 bases remaining between them. CDR3 length: 13 residues. CDR3 DNA sequence: TGTGCCATCAACAGGGCCGTTAACACTGAAGCTTTCTTT. Translation: CAINRAVNTEAFF.

The chain uses TRBV20-1 and TRBJ1-1; D not certain. V gave up 6 bases and J gave up 2 bases, with 13 bases separating them. This CDR3 has 13 amino acids. Germline values: CDR1 DFQATT, CDR2 SNEGSKA (reference sequence). As DNA, the CDR3 is TGCAGTGCCCCTAGGCAACTAAACACTGAAGCTTTCTTT. Encoded protein: CSAPRQLNTEAFF.

The chain combines TRBV6-4 with TRBJ2-3; 13 bases line up with TRBD2. Germline V lookup: CDR1 MRHNA, CDR2 SNTAGT. The J segment lost 4 bases and the V segment lost 6 bases, leaving 7 bases of the junction unmatched. The CDR3 runs 16 residues. The CDR3 DNA reads as TGTGCCAGCAGACGACTAGCGGGGGGCCTGCCAGATACGCAGTATTTT. Translation: CASRRLAGGLPDTQYF.

The gene calls are TRBV10-3 and TRBJ1-1; a weak D match, TRBD1 (6 bases). Germline V gene data show CDR1 as ENHRY and CDR2 as SYGVKD. The CDR3 spans 13 residues. Trimming stripped 4 bases from V and 8 bases from J, with 14 bases between. The chain's CDR3 is CAISGKGGDEAFF. CDR3 nucleotide sequence: TGTGCCATCAGTGGAAAGGGGGGTGACGAAGCTTTCTTT.

There are a few counts of this clonotype. This CDR3 is CASSHLAGGNTQYF. CDR3 DNA: TGTGCCAGCAGCCACCTAGCGGGGGGTAATACGCAGTATTTT. The V gene is TRBV5-6, the J gene TRBJ2-3; 11 bases map to TRBD2. Germline trimming cut 4 bases from V and 7 bases from J; bases unmatched to any gene: 5. This CDR3 spans 14 amino acids. Germline V gives CDR1 SGHDT, CDR2 YYEEEE. Together with reference TRBV5-6 and TRBJ2-3, the CDR3 gives the full variable domain: DAGVTQSPTHLIKTRGQQVTLRCSPKSGHDTVSWYQQALGQGPQFIFQYYEEEERQRGNFPDRFSGHQFPNYSSELNVNALLLGDSALYLCASSHLAGGNTQYFGPGTRLTVL.

This sequence joins TRBV6-2 or TRBV6-3 and TRBJ2-7; 7 nucleotides line up with TRBD2. The CDR3 loop spans 17 amino acids. The V gene end was trimmed by 0 bases and the J gene end by 3 bases; junction bases not matched to a gene: 11. Germline-derived CDR1 and CDR2 are MNHEY and SVGEGT. The CDR3, as DNA: TGTGCCAGCAGTTACTCGACCCTTATGACTAGCCTCTACGAGCAGTACGTC. Protein: CASSYSTLMTSLYEQYV.